Presented here are 3 T cell receptor beta chains from one specimen sequenced in a study of tumor-infiltrating lymphocytes in primary liver carcinoma. Total RNA (around 510 ng) served as template for TCR beta cDNA synthesis primed by a constant-region primer. Nested multiplex PCR, run for three rounds with slightly modified ARM-PCR, yielded TCR beta libraries. A C-beta reverse primer was combined with TRBV1-TRBV30 forward primers in the first two PCR rounds, and each round had approximately 10 cycles. MiXCR, applied by TCRdb to the multiplex PCR reads, yields one record per CDR3 protein. The sample comprises approximately 310,000 distinct CDR3 sequences, 65% of which are singletons, and roughly 10% rests with the top ten. It was unsorted whole blood that yielded blood RNA, and germline DNA was also extracted. The sequenced material came from peripheral blood. The receptors stem from a man in his forties with primary liver carcinoma and hepatitis B virus infection.

This clonotype turned up a few times. Mismatch with germline at one junction end may stem from a read error. The chain recombines TRBV6-2 or TRBV6-3 with TRBJ2-6, with D tentatively TRBD1 or TRBD2 (6 bases each). The CDR3 has 16 amino acids. Germline V CDR1 and CDR2: MNHEY, SVGEGT. CDR3 in DNA: TGTGCCAGCAGTTACGCGGGACACTCTGGGGCCAACGTCCCGACTTTC. Its protein product is CASSYAGHSGANVPTF.

This clonotype came up many times. The chain joins TRBV7-9 to TRBJ1-1; possibly TRBD1 for D (6 bases). V was trimmed by 1 base and J by 5 bases, leaving 17 bases between them. CDR3 length equals 16 residues. Germline CDR1 and CDR2: SEHNR and FQNEAQ (reference sequence). CDR3 amino acids: CASSLEGRGRGTEAFF. The CDR3 coding sequence is TGTGCCAGCAGCTTAGAGGGCAGGGGACGTGGGACTGAAGCTTTCTTT.

The chain is built from TRBV5-1 and TRBJ2-3; the D gene is possibly TRBD2 (7 bases). Trimming left V 7 bases short and J 4 bases short, with 22 bases between. This CDR3 contains 16 residues. Germline CDR1 SGHRS, CDR2 YFSETQ. The DNA of the CDR3 is TGCGCCAGCGCCGAACAAGGGGGGGGTGTCCCAGATACGCAGTATTTT. Translating it yields CASAEQGGGVPDTQYF. The full variable domain, completed using reference TRBV5-1 and TRBJ2-3, is KAGVTQTPRYLIKTRGQQVTLSCSPISGHRSVSWYQQTPGQGLQFLFEYFSETQRNKGNFPGRFSGRQFSNSRSEMNVSTLELGDSALYLCASAEQGGGVPDTQYFGPGTRLTVL.